The entry that follows covers one TCR beta chain sequence. As yet, its antigen is unknown. These data belong to a study of cytomegalovirus exposure and HLA in healthy donors. General study points: Immune exposure information available was restricted to CMV serostatus. Reported findings show TCR beta sequences accurately forecast HLA-A and HLA-B alleles in most subjects.

Donors likely had unrecorded immune exposures despite being nominally healthy when sampled. Primers for the PCR totalled 60 Vbeta and 13 Jbeta. Measured with immunoSEQ multiplex PCR; TCRdb has only the in-frame clones, and not every one. The sample yields over 110,000 clones, over 65% seen once. Germline values: CDR1 SGHKS, CDR2 YYEKEE (reference sequence). V lost 2 bases to trimming and J lost 0 bases, with 12 bases between them. There are 15 residues in the CDR3. Specimen: PBMCs. The chain links TRBV5-5 to TRBJ2-7; D possibly corresponds to TRBD1 (6 bases). The TCR was taken from a male donor in good health and CMV-seronegative. The CDR3 spells CASSFRQADSYEQYF. The CDR3 DNA reads as TGTGCCAGCAGCTTCCGACAGGCGGACTCCTACGAGCAGTACTTC. The full variable domain, in which reference TRBV5-5 and TRBJ2-7 provide the parts outside the CDR3, is DAGVTQSPTHLIKTRGQQVTLRCSPISGHKSVSWYQQVLGQGPQFIFQYYEKEERGRGNFPDRFSARQFPNYSSELNVNALLLGDSALYLCASSFRQADSYEQYFGPGTRLTVT.